This T cell receptor beta chain was retrieved from a study of cytomegalovirus exposure and HLA in healthy donors. Study outcomes and limitations: Analyzed later, association rates of TCRs varied across HLA loci, with DRB1 most and HLA-C fewest. Researchers reported from a later analysis that most CMV-associated TCR beta chains appeared HLA-restricted. The authors considered a cluster of highly shared sequence variants likely to be a sequencing artifact. The listing of roughly 160 TCR beta chains classed them as cytomegalovirus-associated.

V lost 6 bases, J lost 7 bases, and 8 bases stayed unmatched. The CDR3 runs to 14 residues. The V gene's germline CDR1 is LGHNA and CDR2 YSLEER. With 60 Vbeta and 13 Jbeta primers, the PCR was carried out. The protocol was immunoSEQ multiplex PCR, while the TCRdb copy is restricted to in-frame clones and leaves out a portion. This sample has roughly 180,000 clones, with approximately 81% found just once. As concerns this clone: No antigen is known for it.

The sequence came from a woman younger than 30 in good health and CMV-seropositive. The sequenced sample was PBMCs. The chain employs TRBV4-3 and TRBJ1-4; 7 bases are shared with TRBD1. CDR3 bases: TGCGCCAGCAGTCCCAGGGGGTTCTTTGAAAAACTGTTTTTT. The encoded protein is CASSPRGFFEKLFF.